This TCR beta chain derives from a study of blood T cell repertoires in COVID-19. The CDR3 spans 14 residues. Germline CDR1 SGDLS, CDR2 YYNGEE. Trimming shortened V by 0 bases and J by 3 bases, and 10 bases separated the two germline ends. In this sample, this clone turned up a few times. Measured with immunoSEQ multiplex PCR; TCRdb has only the in-frame clones, and not every one. The data show 75,000 to 80,000 clones, about 87% seen once. The source of this sequence is a human donor in a cohort sampled during active COVID-19. The sequencing input was peripheral blood. The V and J genes are TRBV9 and TRBJ2-7, with D maybe TRBD2 (5 bases). CDR3: CASSVDPTSYEQYF. The CDR3 nucleotides read TGTGCCAGCAGCGTAGACCCCACTAGCTACGAGCAGTACTTC.